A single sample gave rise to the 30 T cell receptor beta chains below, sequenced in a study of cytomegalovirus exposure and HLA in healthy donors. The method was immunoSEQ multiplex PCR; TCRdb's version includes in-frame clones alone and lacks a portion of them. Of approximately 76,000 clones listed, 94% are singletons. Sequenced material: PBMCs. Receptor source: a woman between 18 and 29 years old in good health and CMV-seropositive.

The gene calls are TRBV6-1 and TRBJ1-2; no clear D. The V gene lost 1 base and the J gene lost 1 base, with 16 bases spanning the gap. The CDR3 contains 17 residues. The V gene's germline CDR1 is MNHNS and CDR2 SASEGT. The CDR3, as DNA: TGTGCCAGCAGTGAAGTAAGAGGAGGGAAAATTAACTATGGCTACACCTTC. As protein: CASSEVRGGKINYGYTF.

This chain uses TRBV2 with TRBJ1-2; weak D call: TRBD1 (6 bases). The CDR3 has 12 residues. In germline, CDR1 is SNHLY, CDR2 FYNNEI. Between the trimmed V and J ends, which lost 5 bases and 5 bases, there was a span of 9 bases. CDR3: CASSPQGYGYTF. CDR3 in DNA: TGTGCCAGCAGTCCCCAGGGGTATGGCTACACCTTC.

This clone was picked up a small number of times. The CDR3 here is CASSELQGTNEKLFF. CDR3 nucleotide sequence: TGTGCCAGCAGTGAACTCCAGGGTACTAATGAAAAACTGTTTTTT. The V and J genes are TRBV6-1 and TRBJ1-4; possibly TRBD1 for D (5 bases). Trimming stripped 2 bases from V and 2 bases from J, with 9 bases between. Looked up from germline, CDR1 is MNHNS and CDR2 is SASEGT. The CDR3 has 15 amino acids.

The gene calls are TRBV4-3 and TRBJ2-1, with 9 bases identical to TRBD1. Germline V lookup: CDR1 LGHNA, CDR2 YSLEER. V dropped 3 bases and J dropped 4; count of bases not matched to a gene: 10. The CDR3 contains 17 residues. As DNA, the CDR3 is TGCGCCAGCAGCCACCTTTACCGGGACAGGGCATACAATGAGCAGTTCTTC. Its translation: CASSHLYRDRAYNEQFF.

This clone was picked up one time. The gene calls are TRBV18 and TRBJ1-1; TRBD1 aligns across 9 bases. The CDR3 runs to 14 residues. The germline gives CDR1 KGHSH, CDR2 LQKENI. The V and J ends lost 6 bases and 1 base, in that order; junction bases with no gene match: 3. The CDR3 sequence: CASSRDRENTEAFF. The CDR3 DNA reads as TGTGCCAGCTCTCGGGACAGGGAGAACACTGAAGCTTTCTTT.

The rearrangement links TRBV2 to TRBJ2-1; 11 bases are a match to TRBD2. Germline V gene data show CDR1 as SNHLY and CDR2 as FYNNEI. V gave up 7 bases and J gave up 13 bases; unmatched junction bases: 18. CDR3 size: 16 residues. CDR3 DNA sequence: TGTGCCAGCACCGACCGTAGCGGGAGGGGGGTGGGTAATCAGTTCTTC. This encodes CASTDRSGRGVGNQFF.

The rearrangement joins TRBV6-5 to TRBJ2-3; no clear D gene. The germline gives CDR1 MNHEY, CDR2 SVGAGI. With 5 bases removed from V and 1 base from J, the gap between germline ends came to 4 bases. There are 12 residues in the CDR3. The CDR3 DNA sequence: TGTGCCAGCAGTAGAGGCACAGATACGCAGTATTTT. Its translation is CASSRGTDTQYF.

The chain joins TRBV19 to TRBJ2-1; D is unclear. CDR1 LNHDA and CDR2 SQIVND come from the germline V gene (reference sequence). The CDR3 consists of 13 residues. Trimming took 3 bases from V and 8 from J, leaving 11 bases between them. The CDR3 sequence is CASSIPSPDEQFF. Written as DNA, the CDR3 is TGTGCCAGTAGTATCCCCAGTCCCGATGAGCAGTTCTTC.

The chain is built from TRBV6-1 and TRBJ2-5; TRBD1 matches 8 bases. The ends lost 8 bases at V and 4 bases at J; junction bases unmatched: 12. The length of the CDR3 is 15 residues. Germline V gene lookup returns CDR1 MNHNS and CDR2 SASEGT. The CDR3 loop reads CASSAAGGSRETQYF. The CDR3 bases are TGTGCCAGCTCGGCGGCAGGGGGCTCTCGAGAGACCCAGTACTTC.

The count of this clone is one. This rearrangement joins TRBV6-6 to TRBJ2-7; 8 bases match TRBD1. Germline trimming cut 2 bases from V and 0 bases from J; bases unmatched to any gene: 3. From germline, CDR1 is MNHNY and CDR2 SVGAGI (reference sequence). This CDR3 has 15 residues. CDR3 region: CASSYLTGGSYEQYF. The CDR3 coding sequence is TGTGCCAGCAGTTACCTAACAGGGGGCTCCTACGAGCAGTACTTC.

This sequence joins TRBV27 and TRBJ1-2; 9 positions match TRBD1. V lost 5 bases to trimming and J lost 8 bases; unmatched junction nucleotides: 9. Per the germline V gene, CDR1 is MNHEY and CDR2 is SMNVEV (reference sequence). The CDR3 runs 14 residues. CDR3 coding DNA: TGTGCCAGCAGTCCCACTCGACAGGGGGGCGGCTACACCTTC. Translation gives CASSPTRQGGGYTF.

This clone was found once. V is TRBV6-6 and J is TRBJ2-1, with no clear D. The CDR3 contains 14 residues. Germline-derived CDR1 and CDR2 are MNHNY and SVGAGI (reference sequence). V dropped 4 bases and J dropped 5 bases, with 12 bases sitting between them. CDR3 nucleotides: TGTGCCAGCAGTTCCCCGGAGTTCCACAATGAGCAGTTCTTC. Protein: CASSSPEFHNEQFF.

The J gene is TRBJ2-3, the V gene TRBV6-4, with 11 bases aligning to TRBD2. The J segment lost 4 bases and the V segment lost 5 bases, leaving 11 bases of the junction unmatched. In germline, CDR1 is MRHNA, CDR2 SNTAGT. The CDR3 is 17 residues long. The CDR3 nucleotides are TGTGCCAGCAGTATACTAGCGGGAGAGGGTTGGGCAGATACGCAGTATTTT. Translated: CASSILAGEGWADTQYF.

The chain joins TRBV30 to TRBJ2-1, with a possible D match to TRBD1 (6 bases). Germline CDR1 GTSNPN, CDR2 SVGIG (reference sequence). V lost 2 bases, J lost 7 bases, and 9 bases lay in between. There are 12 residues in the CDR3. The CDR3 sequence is CAWSWGPNEQFF. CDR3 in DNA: TGTGCCTGGAGTTGGGGGCCAAATGAGCAGTTCTTC.

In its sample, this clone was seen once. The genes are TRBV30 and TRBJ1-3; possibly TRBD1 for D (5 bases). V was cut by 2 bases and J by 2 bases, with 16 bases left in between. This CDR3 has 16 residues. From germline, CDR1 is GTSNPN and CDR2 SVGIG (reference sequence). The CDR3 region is CAWSSPRRGAGNTIYF. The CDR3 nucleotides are TGTGCCTGGAGTTCACCCCGTCGGGGGGCTGGAAACACCATATATTTT.

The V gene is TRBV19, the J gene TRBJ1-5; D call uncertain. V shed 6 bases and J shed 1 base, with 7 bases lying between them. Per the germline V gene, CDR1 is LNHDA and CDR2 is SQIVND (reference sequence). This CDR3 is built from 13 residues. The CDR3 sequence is CASRPQSNQPQHF. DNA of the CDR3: TGTGCCAGTAGGCCTCAGAGCAATCAGCCCCAGCATTTT.

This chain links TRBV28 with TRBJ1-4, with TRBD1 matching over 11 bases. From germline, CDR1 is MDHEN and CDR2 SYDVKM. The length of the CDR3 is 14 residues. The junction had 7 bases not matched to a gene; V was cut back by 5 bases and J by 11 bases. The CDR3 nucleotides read TGTGCCAGCAGTGGAGGGACAGGGGGGCTCAAACTGTTTTTT. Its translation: CASSGGTGGLKLFF. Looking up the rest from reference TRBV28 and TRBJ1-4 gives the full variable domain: DVKVTQSSRYLVKRTGEKVFLECVQDMDHENMFWYRQDPGLGLRLIYFSYDVKMKEKGDIPEGYSVSREKKERFSLILESASTNQTSMYLCASSGGTGGLKLFFGSGTQLSVL.

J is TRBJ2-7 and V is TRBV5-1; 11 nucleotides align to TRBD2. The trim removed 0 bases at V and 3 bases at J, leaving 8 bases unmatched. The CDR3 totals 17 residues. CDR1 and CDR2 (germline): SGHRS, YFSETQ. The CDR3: CASSLAKTSGVFYEQYF. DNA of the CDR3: TGCGCCAGCAGCTTGGCGAAGACTAGCGGGGTGTTCTACGAGCAGTACTTC.

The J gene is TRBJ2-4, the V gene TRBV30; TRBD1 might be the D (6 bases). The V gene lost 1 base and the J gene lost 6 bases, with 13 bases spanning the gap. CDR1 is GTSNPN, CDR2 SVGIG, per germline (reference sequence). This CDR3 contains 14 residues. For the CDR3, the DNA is TGTGCCTGGAGTGGACCGGGACAAGGAAACATTCAGTACTTC. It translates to CAWSGPGQGNIQYF. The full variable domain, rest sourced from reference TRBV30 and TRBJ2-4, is SQTIHQWPATLVQPVGSPLSLECTVEGTSNPNLYWYRQAAGRGLQLLFYSVGIGQISSEVPQNLSASRPQDRQFILSSKKLLLSDSGFYLCAWSGPGQGNIQYFGAGTRLSVL.

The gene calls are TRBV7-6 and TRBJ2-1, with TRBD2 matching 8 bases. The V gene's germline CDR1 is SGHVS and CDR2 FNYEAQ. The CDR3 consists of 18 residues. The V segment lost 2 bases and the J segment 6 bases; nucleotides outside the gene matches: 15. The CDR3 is CASSLTGGPSGSLNEQFF. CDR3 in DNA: TGTGCCAGCAGCTTAACGGGAGGGCCAAGTGGGTCACTCAATGAGCAGTTCTTC.

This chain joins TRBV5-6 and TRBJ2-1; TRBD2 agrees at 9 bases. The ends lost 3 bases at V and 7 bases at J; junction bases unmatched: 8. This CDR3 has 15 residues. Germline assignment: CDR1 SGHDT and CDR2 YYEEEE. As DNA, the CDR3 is TGTGCCAGCAGCTCGCCGGCGGGGGGGATAAATGAGCAGTTCTTC. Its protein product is CASSSPAGGINEQFF.

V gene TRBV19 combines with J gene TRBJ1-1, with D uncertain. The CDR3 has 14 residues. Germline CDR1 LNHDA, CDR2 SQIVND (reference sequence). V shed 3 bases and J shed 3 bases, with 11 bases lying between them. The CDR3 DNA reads TGTGCCAGTAGTATTTCGGGGAAGGACACTGAAGCTTTCTTT. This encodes CASSISGKDTEAFF. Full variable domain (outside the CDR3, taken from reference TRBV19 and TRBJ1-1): DGGITQSPKYLFRKEGQNVTLSCEQNLNHDAMYWYRQDPGQGLRLIYYSQIVNDFQKGDIAEGYSVSREKKESFPLTVTSAQKNPTAFYLCASSISGKDTEAFFGQGTRLTVV.

As DNA, the CDR3 is TGTGCCAGCAGGTCCTCCCCCGAGCAGTTCTTC. Translating gives CASRSSPEQFF. The rearrangement uses TRBV6-5 and TRBJ2-1; D remains unclear. V lost 6 bases and J lost 10, with 10 bases in between. The CDR3 is 11 amino acids. In germline, CDR1 is MNHEY, CDR2 SVGAGI.

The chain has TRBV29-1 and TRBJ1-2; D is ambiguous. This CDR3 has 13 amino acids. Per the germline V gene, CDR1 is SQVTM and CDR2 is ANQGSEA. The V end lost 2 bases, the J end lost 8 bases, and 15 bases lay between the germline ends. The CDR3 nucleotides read TGCAGCGTTGAATCGGGAGAGACGTGGGGCTACACCTTC. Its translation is CSVESGETWGYTF.

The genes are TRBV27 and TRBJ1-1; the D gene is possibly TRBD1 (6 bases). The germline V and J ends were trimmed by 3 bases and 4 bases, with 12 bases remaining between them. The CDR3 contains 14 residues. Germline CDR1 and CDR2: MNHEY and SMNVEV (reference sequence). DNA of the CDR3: TGTGCCAGCAGTTTGAGTGGGGGCGTCACTGAAGCTTTCTTT. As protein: CASSLSGGVTEAFF.

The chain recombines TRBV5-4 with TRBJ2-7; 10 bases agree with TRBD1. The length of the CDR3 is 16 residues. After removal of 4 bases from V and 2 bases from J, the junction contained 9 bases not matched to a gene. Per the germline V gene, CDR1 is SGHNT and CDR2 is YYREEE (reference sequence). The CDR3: CASSKDGTGDPYEQYF. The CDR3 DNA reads TGTGCCAGCAGCAAGGATGGGACAGGGGACCCCTACGAGCAGTACTTC.

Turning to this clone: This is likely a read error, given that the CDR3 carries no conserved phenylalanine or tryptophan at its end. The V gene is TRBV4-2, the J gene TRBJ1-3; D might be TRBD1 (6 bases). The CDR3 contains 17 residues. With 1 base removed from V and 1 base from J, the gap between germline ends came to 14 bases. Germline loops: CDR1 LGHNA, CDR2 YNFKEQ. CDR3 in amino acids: CASSQVSTGYSGNTIYS. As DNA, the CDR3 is TGTGCCAGCAGCCAAGTTTCTACAGGGTATTCTGGAAACACCATATATTCT.

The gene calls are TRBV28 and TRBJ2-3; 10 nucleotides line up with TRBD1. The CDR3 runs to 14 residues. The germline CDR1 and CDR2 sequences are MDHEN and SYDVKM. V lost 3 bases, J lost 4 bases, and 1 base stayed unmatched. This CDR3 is CASSFGQGADTQYF. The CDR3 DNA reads TGTGCCAGCAGTTTCGGACAGGGGGCAGATACGCAGTATTTT.

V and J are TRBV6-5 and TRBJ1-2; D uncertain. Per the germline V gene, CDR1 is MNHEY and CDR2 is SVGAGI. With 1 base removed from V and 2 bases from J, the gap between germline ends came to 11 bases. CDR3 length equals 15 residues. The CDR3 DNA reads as TGTGCCAGCAGTTACTTAGCTGAGCGCAACTATGGCTACACCTTC. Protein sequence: CASSYLAERNYGYTF.

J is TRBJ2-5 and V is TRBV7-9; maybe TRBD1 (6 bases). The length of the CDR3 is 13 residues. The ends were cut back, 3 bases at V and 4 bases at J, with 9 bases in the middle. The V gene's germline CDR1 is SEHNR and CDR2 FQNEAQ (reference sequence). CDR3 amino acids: CASSFVGGETQYF. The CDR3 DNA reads TGTGCCAGCAGCTTTGTAGGGGGAGAGACCCAGTACTTC.